The T cell receptor beta chain under discussion was sequenced for a study of somatic reversion in DOCK8 deficiency (dated by TCRdb to 2020 to 2022). In terms of the full investigation: In the study, T cell receptor beta repertoires were compared across three groups: DOCK8-deficient patients, DOCK8-revertant patients and healthy volunteers. The DOCK8-deficient patients included in the study had been previously reported. The ways in which somatic reversion of pathogenic DOCK8 variants alters lymphocyte differentiation and function in DOCK8 deficiency were investigated.

Preparation of the library involved multiplex PCR. TRB libraries were made by one-step amplicon PCR using EuroClonality-NGS primers on roughly 94 ng genomic DNA. Sequencing of the TRB amplicons was done on Illumina MiSeq instruments using 2 x 250 bp version 2 chemistry. As for the original processing: IMGT/HighV-QUEST was used for primary TRB sequence analysis and V(D)J annotation. Once nonfunctional clones had been removed and the data downsampled for comparisons between samples, VDJtools was used to evaluate repertoire diversity and composition. TCRdb took the public reads, trimmed them with fastp at Q25, ran MiXCR for clone calling and kept in-frame beta chains. Rows with one shared CDR3 protein collapse into an entry with the most common genes and DNA. For this entry, the V and J calls and clone size follow TCRdb and not the study's own pipeline. The sample yields approximately 1,500 distinct CDR3 sequences; approximately 19% were counted once. About 77% of the sample is held by the ten biggest clonotypes.

The CDR3 has 14 amino acids, counting the end cysteine and phenylalanine. Only the CDR3 part of the read is kept: 42 bases, read in frame from the first base. The germline V gene (reference sequence) sets CDR1 to GTSNPN and CDR2 to SVGIG. The investigation overall reported the following: The methods did not state, for each individual sample, whether the source material was whole blood or PBMCs.

As concerns this clonotype: Its binding antigen is unknown. A much larger clone lies a single base off, so this may be a read error.

Genomic DNA for TCR repertoire analysis was extracted from either whole blood samples or PBMCs. Samples were obtained from a few DOCK8-revertant patients, with some of these patients sampled at multiple time points. The rearranged chain carries TRBV30 and TRBJ1-1, with no reliable assignment of the D segment. The closer fit of TRBJ1-6 to the DNA end suggests the J call may be wrong. The sample was blood. Per the publication, the cell subset or site label means: DOCK8-deficient patient with somatic reversion. The origin of this receptor is a human donor with DOCK8 deficiency. The nucleotides are TGTGCCTGGACGGAACTCTTATATAATCCACCCCTCCACTTT. Translated, it reads CAWTELLYNPPLHF.